This T cell receptor beta chain was sequenced in a study of radiation and T cells in renal cell carcinoma. Germline-derived CDR1 and CDR2 are LNHNV and YYDKDF (reference sequence). The CDR3 is made up of 15 amino acids. The J segment lost 5 bases and the V segment lost 1 base, leaving 5 bases of the junction unmatched. Described time point: baseline pretreatment blood. Treatment meaning: 15 Gy SBRT to primary tumor, nephrectomy 4 weeks later. After SBRT, blood was collected at 2 and 4 weeks, plus baseline. The tumor was a clear cell renal cell carcinoma. TCRdb's copy holds only in-frame clones and misses some; the assay was immunoSEQ multiplex PCR. The sample consists of 130,000 to 150,000 clones, around 90% of them appearing once.

The gene calls are TRBV15 and TRBJ2-4; 7 nucleotides match TRBD1. This sequence originates from a woman between 65 and 79 years old with renal cell carcinoma. This sample comprised blood, obtained from a patient whose treatment included radiotherapy and nephrectomy. The chain's CDR3 is CATSRVPGQQNIQYF. In DNA form, the CDR3 reads TGTGCCACCAGCAGAGTACCGGGACAGCAAAACATTCAGTACTTC.